This TCR beta chain stems from a study of T cells of healthy individuals. Germline V gene lookup returns CDR1 LGHNT and CDR2 FRNRAP. This CDR3 region has 13 residues. The V gene end was trimmed by 6 bases and the J gene end by 5 bases; junction bases not matched to a gene: 6. In this sample, this clonotype turned up a few times. TCRdb used MiXCR to reprocess the 5' RACE reads, holding one entry per CDR3 protein. This table holds tens of thousands of distinct CDR3 sequences, 15% to 20% found once. This TCR came from a human donor in good health. The gene calls are TRBV12-5 and TRBJ2-5; TRBD1 aligns across 7 bases. As DNA, the CDR3 is TGTGCTAGTGGCGACAGGGTAGGGGAGACCCAGTACTTC. It encodes CASGDRVGETQYF.